Listed below are T cell receptor beta chains from one sample, sequenced in a study of cytomegalovirus exposure and HLA in healthy donors. TCRdb keeps only in-frame clones here, not all; method: immunoSEQ multiplex PCR. The sample includes around 100,000 clones, more than 70% of them seen just once. The sequenced sample consisted of PBMCs. Source of these receptors: an older woman in good health and CMV-seropositive. The CDR3 runs from the conserved cysteine through the conserved F or W. D genes are given only for firm matches. Expanded clones are given a class, and other clones once, few, many or no size at all.

j_call: TRBJ1-6
v_call: TRBV6-5
d_call: NA
clone_size: NA
cdr3_nt: TGTGCCAGCTCCGATCCTATAGAAAATTCACCCCTCCACTTT
cdr3_aa: CASSDPIENSPLHF

j_call: TRBJ2-1
v_call: TRBV2
d_call: NA
clone_size: NA
cdr3_nt: TGTGCCAGCAGGGGGGCGGGTTACAATGAGCAGTTCTTC
cdr3_aa: CASRGAGYNEQFF

j_call: TRBJ1-1
v_call: TRBV4-1
d_call: NA
clone_size: few
cdr3_nt: TGCGCCAGCAGCCAAGTATCTCCGGGAGACACTGAAGCTTTCTTT
cdr3_aa: CASSQVSPGDTEAFF

j_call: TRBJ2-5
v_call: TRBV9
d_call: NA
clone_size: few
cdr3_nt: TGTGCCAGCAGCGTAGGTTCACTGCAAGAGACCCAGTACTTC
cdr3_aa: CASSVGSLQETQYF

j_call: TRBJ1-1
v_call: TRBV19
d_call: NA
clone_size: NA
cdr3_nt: TGTGCCAGTAGTATATTGGAGGCAGGACTGAACACTGAAGCTTTCTTT
cdr3_aa: CASSILEAGLNTEAFF

j_call: TRBJ1-1
v_call: TRBV11-2
d_call: NA
clone_size: NA
cdr3_nt: TGTGCCAGCAGCTTTAGTAGGGGGAACACTGAAGCTTTCTTT
cdr3_aa: CASSFSRGNTEAFF

j_call: TRBJ2-2
v_call: TRBV19
d_call: TRBD2
clone_size: NA
cdr3_nt: TGTGCCACCCCTCAAACTAGCGGGAGTTCTGACGGGGAGCTGTTTTTT
cdr3_aa: CATPQTSGSSDGELFF

j_call: TRBJ2-2
v_call: TRBV6-4
d_call: TRBD2
clone_size: NA
cdr3_nt: TGTGCCAGCAGTGCAACCGGGACTAGCCCCGGGGAGCTGTTTTTT
cdr3_aa: CASSATGTSPGELFF

j_call: TRBJ1-2
v_call: TRBV6-1
d_call: NA
clone_size: NA
cdr3_nt: TGTGCCAGCAGTGAGGTCGGAGTCGGGACTTATGGCTACACCTTC
cdr3_aa: CASSEVGVGTYGYTF

j_call: TRBJ2-3
v_call: TRBV19
d_call: TRBD2
clone_size: NA
cdr3_nt: TGTGCCAGTAGTTCCCTCTTAGCGGGAGGCACAGATACGCAGTATTTT
cdr3_aa: CASSSLLAGGTDTQYF

j_call: TRBJ1-5
v_call: TRBV27
d_call: NA
clone_size: NA
cdr3_nt: TGTGCCAGCAGCTCTCGGGGAGTTAATCAGCCCCAGCATTTT
cdr3_aa: CASSSRGVNQPQHF

j_call: TRBJ1-4
v_call: TRBV5-6
d_call: NA
clone_size: NA
cdr3_nt: TGTGCCAGCAGCTTGGCCTCAGTCCGAGAAAAACTGTTTTTT
cdr3_aa: CASSLASVREKLFF

j_call: TRBJ1-6
v_call: TRBV2
d_call: TRBD1
clone_size: NA
cdr3_nt: TGTGCCAGCAGGGGACAGGAGAATTCACCCCTCCACTTT
cdr3_aa: CASRGQENSPLHF

j_call: TRBJ1-6
v_call: TRBV27
d_call: NA
clone_size: NA
cdr3_nt: TGTGCCAGTAGTCTCGACAGAGTTAATTCACCCCTCCACTTT
cdr3_aa: CASSLDRVNSPLHF

j_call: TRBJ1-2
v_call: TRBV28
d_call: NA
clone_size: few
cdr3_nt: TGTGCCAGCAGTTTAACGGGGAACTATGGCTACACCTTC
cdr3_aa: CASSLTGNYGYTF

j_call: TRBJ1-2
v_call: TRBV5-1
d_call: TRBD1
clone_size: NA
cdr3_nt: TGCGCCAGCAGCCCGGGACAGGACTATGGCTACACCTTC
cdr3_aa: CASSPGQDYGYTF

j_call: TRBJ1-4
v_call: TRBV29-1
d_call: NA
clone_size: once
cdr3_nt: TGCAGCGTTCTTAAGGGTGGAGGCCGCAATGAAAAACTGTTTTTT
cdr3_aa: CSVLKGGGRNEKLFF

j_call: TRBJ1-3
v_call: TRBV5-1
d_call: NA
clone_size: NA
cdr3_nt: TGCGCCAGCAGCCCCGGAGCAGCTTCTGGAAACACCATATATTTT
cdr3_aa: CASSPGAASGNTIYF

j_call: TRBJ2-4
v_call: TRBV13
d_call: TRBD1
clone_size: medium-sized
cdr3_nt: TGTGCCAGCAGCTCCGGTACCTCGACAGGGGGTGGCAAAAACATTCAGTACTTC
cdr3_aa: CASSSGTSTGGGKNIQYF

j_call: TRBJ1-3
v_call: TRBV30
d_call: NA
clone_size: NA
cdr3_nt: TGTGCCTGGGTCCCCAGGGGCAGGGTGGGAAACACCATATATTTT
cdr3_aa: CAWVPRGRVGNTIYF

j_call: TRBJ1-2
v_call: TRBV10-3
d_call: NA
clone_size: NA
cdr3_nt: TGTGCCATCAGTGAGTCCGGACAGTATGGCTACACCTTC
cdr3_aa: CAISESGQYGYTF

j_call: TRBJ1-2
v_call: TRBV18
d_call: NA
clone_size: NA
cdr3_nt: TGTGCCAGCTCACCTGGGCAGGGAAGTGGCTACACCTTC
cdr3_aa: CASSPGQGSGYTF

j_call: TRBJ2-1
v_call: TRBV7-9
d_call: NA
clone_size: NA
cdr3_nt: TGTGCCAGCAGCTTAAACAGTCCTCGGTACAATGAGCAGTTCTTC
cdr3_aa: CASSLNSPRYNEQFF

j_call: TRBJ1-3
v_call: TRBV4-1
d_call: TRBD1
clone_size: NA
cdr3_nt: TGCGCCAGCAGCCAAGGAGGATCACAGGGGACCGCCTTTGGTGGAAACACCATATATTTT
cdr3_aa: CASSQGGSQGTAFGGNTIYF

j_call: TRBJ2-7
v_call: TRBV5-1
d_call: NA
clone_size: NA
cdr3_nt: TGCGCCAGCAGCTTCGACAGACTCTACGAGCAGTACTTC
cdr3_aa: CASSFDRLYEQYF

j_call: TRBJ2-1
v_call: TRBV9
d_call: TRBD2
clone_size: NA
cdr3_nt: TGTGCCAGCAGCGTAGAGGGAGCGGGGTACAATGAGCAGTTCTTC
cdr3_aa: CASSVEGAGYNEQFF

j_call: TRBJ1-1
v_call: TRBV5-1
d_call: TRBD1
clone_size: NA
cdr3_nt: TGCGCCAGCAGCTGGGGACAGGTAAAAAACACTGAAGCTTTCTTT
cdr3_aa: CASSWGQVKNTEAFF

j_call: TRBJ1-2
v_call: TRBV19
d_call: TRBD1
clone_size: once
cdr3_nt: TGTGCCAGTAGTACGACAGGGGAGGTTGGCTATGGCTACACCTTC
cdr3_aa: CASSTTGEVGYGYTF

j_call: TRBJ1-2
v_call: TRBV4-1
d_call: NA
clone_size: NA
cdr3_nt: TGCGCCAGCAGCCCTCCAGGGACTGCCTATGGCTACACCTTC
cdr3_aa: CASSPPGTAYGYTF

j_call: TRBJ1-1
v_call: TRBV27
d_call: TRBD1
clone_size: NA
cdr3_nt: TGTGCCAGCAGTTTAGGCAAACAGGGGGGCACTGAAGCTTTCTTT
cdr3_aa: CASSLGKQGGTEAFF

j_call: TRBJ1-1
v_call: TRBV2
d_call: NA
clone_size: NA
cdr3_nt: TGTGCCAGCAGTGAGGGCAGGCGAACGAACACTGAAGCTTTCTTT
cdr3_aa: CASSEGRRTNTEAFF

j_call: TRBJ1-6
v_call: TRBV6-1
d_call: NA
clone_size: NA
cdr3_nt: TGTGCCAGCAGTGAAAGAGGACAGCTGAGCTCCTATAATTCACCCCTCCACTTT
cdr3_aa: CASSERGQLSSYNSPLHF

j_call: TRBJ2-1
v_call: TRBV30
d_call: TRBD2
clone_size: NA
cdr3_nt: TGTGCCTACAGACTAGCGGGAGATTTCTATGAGCAGTTCTTC
cdr3_aa: CAYRLAGDFYEQFF

j_call: TRBJ2-1
v_call: TRBV27
d_call: NA
clone_size: NA
cdr3_nt: TGTGCCAGCAGTTTCCGGTCACTGAACTCCTACAATGAGCAGTTCTTC
cdr3_aa: CASSFRSLNSYNEQFF

j_call: TRBJ1-5
v_call: TRBV2
d_call: NA
clone_size: NA
cdr3_nt: TGTGCCAGCAGCGGAGGACGTGGAGGGAATCAGCCCCAGCATTTT
cdr3_aa: CASSGGRGGNQPQHF

j_call: TRBJ2-7
v_call: TRBV30
d_call: NA
clone_size: NA
cdr3_nt: TGTGCCTGGAGTGTTCGGGGTTTCCCTCCCTACGAGCAGTACTTC
cdr3_aa: CAWSVRGFPPYEQYF

j_call: TRBJ2-7
v_call: TRBV4-1
d_call: NA
clone_size: NA
cdr3_nt: TGCGCCAGCAGCCAACGACAGCCCAGCTACGAGCAGTACTTC
cdr3_aa: CASSQRQPSYEQYF

j_call: TRBJ2-2
v_call: TRBV15
d_call: NA
clone_size: once
cdr3_nt: TGTGCCACCAGCAGAGTGGCAGGGGCCGGGGAGCTGTTTTTT
cdr3_aa: CATSRVAGAGELFF

j_call: TRBJ1-2
v_call: TRBV6-5
d_call: NA
clone_size: NA
cdr3_nt: TGTGCCAGCTGTCAGCCGGGCTATGGCTACACCTTC
cdr3_aa: CASCQPGYGYTF

j_call: TRBJ2-7
v_call: TRBV7-2
d_call: TRBD2
clone_size: NA
cdr3_nt: TGTGCCAGCAGCCAAAACCGGGACTACTCTTACGAGCAGTACTTC
cdr3_aa: CASSQNRDYSYEQYF

j_call: TRBJ2-6
v_call: TRBV18
d_call: TRBD1
clone_size: NA
cdr3_nt: TGTGCCAGCTCACCACCGCGGACAGGGTCTGGGGCCAACGTCCTGACTTTC
cdr3_aa: CASSPPRTGSGANVLTF

j_call: TRBJ2-7
v_call: TRBV14
d_call: NA
clone_size: NA
cdr3_nt: TGTGCCAGCAGCCAAGTTGGTGGTACGGCACTACCGCAGTACTTC
cdr3_aa: CASSQVGGTALPQYF

j_call: TRBJ2-7
v_call: TRBV28
d_call: NA
clone_size: NA
cdr3_nt: TGTGCCAGCAGCCGACTAGCCTACGAGCAGTACTTC
cdr3_aa: CASSRLAYEQYF

j_call: TRBJ1-1
v_call: TRBV6-6
d_call: NA
clone_size: NA
cdr3_nt: TGTGCCAGCAGTTACGGGCAGAGAAGTGAAGCTTTCTTT
cdr3_aa: CASSYGQRSEAFF

j_call: TRBJ2-7
v_call: TRBV6-1
d_call: NA
clone_size: NA
cdr3_nt: TGTGCCAGCAGTGACCCACTTGCCAGGGGATCGGACGAGCAGTACTTC
cdr3_aa: CASSDPLARGSDEQYF

j_call: TRBJ1-2
v_call: TRBV7-9
d_call: TRBD1
clone_size: few
cdr3_nt: TGTGCCAGCAGTCGGGGACAGAACTATGGCTACACCTTC
cdr3_aa: CASSRGQNYGYTF

j_call: TRBJ2-2
v_call: TRBV9
d_call: NA
clone_size: NA
cdr3_nt: TGTGCCAGCAGCGTAGGACCAGGGGACACCGGGGAGCTGTTTTTT
cdr3_aa: CASSVGPGDTGELFF

j_call: TRBJ1-5
v_call: TRBV5-5
d_call: NA
clone_size: NA
cdr3_nt: TGTGCCAGCAGCTTGTCTCGGGGGAGCAATCAGCCCCAGCATTTT
cdr3_aa: CASSLSRGSNQPQHF